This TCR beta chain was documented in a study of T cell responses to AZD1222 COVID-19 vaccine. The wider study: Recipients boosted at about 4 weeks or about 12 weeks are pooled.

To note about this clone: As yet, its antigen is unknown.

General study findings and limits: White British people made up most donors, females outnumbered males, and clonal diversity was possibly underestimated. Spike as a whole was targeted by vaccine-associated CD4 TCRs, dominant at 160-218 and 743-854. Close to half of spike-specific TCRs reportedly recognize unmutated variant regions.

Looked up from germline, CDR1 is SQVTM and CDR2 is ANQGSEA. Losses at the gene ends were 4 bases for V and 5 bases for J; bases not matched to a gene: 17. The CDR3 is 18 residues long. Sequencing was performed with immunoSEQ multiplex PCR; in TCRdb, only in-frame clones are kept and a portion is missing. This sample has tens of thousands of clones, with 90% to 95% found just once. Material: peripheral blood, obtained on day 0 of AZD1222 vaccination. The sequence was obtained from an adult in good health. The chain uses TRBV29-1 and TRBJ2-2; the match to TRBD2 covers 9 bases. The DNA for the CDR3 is TGCAGCGTTGGTCCCCCCCGGGGTAGCGGGAGAGGGACCGGGGAGCTGTTTTTT. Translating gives CSVGPPRGSGRGTGELFF.